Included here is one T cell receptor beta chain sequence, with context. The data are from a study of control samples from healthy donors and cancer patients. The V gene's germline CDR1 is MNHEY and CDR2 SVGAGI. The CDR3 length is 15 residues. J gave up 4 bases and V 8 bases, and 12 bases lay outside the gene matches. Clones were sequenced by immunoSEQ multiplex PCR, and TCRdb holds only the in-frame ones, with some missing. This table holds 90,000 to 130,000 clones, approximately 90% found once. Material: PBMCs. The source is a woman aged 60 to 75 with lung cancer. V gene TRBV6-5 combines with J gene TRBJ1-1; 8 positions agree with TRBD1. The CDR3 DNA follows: TGTGCCAGCTCCCCGGGACAGGACGTTGTCACTGAAGCTTTCTTT. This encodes CASSPGQDVVTEAFF.